The rows below give T cell receptor beta chains drawn from one sample of a study of OX40 agonist ivuxolimab in advanced cancers. Sequencing was performed with immunoSEQ multiplex PCR; in TCRdb, only in-frame clones are kept and a portion is missing. In the table there are 60,000 to 100,000 clones, roughly 84% of which are singletons. The source material was CD4+ or CD8+ T cells sorted from blood, sampled in a trial of the OX40 agonist ivuxolimab. The receptor set was obtained from an adult with an advanced solid tumor such as melanoma, head and neck, liver or kidney cancer. The CDR3 runs from the conserved cysteine through the conserved F or W. Fields, in order: clone size, V gene, J gene, D gene, CDR3 protein, CDR3 DNA. A D gene is named only where the DNA matches it firmly. Part of the rows lack a size; the others show once, few, many or a class for expanded clones.

few	TRBV7-8	TRBJ1-5	.	CASSLESRSSVLNQPQHF	TGTGCCAGCAGCTTAGAATCAAGGTCCTCGGTCCTCAATCAGCCCCAGCATTTT
.	TRBV7-9	TRBJ2-1	.	CASSLEFYEQFF	TGTGCCAGCAGCTTAGAGTTCTATGAGCAGTTCTTC
.	TRBV28	TRBJ1-2	TRBD1	CASSLSDRGYGYTF	TGTGCCAGCAGTTTGTCAGACAGGGGCTATGGCTACACCTTC
.	TRBV7-2	TRBJ2-5	.	CASSFRDYQETQYF	TGTGCCAGCAGCTTCCGCGACTACCAAGAGACCCAGTACTTC
medium-sized	TRBV6-1	TRBJ1-2	.	CASSGTSSGYTF	TGTGCCAGCAGTGGGACTTCGAGTGGCTACACCTTC
.	TRBV7-3	TRBJ2-5	.	CASSRGGSGAQETQYF	TGTGCCAGCAGCCGAGGGGGGTCGGGGGCCCAAGAGACCCAGTACTTC
.	TRBV5-1	TRBJ2-1	.	CASSFSQSSYNEQFF	TGCGCCAGCAGCTTCTCTCAGTCCTCCTACAATGAGCAGTTCTTC
.	TRBV10-1	TRBJ2-7	.	CASSDGRASDEQYF	TGCGCCAGCAGTGACGGACGAGCAAGCGACGAGCAGTACTTC
.	TRBV2	TRBJ1-2	TRBD1	CASSVRPGTGGLRGYTF	TGTGCCAGCAGTGTCCGTCCCGGGACAGGGGGCCTGAGGGGCTACACCTTC
.	TRBV7-9	TRBJ1-5	TRBD1	CASSRGDRLEGYSNQPQHF	TGTGCCAGCAGCCGCGGGGACAGGTTGGAAGGGTATAGCAATCAGCCCCAGCATTTT
.	TRBV5-1	TRBJ2-5	TRBD1	CASSPGQGKETQYF	TGCGCCAGCAGCCCGGGACAGGGGAAAGAGACCCAGTACTTC
.	TRBV11-2	TRBJ2-5	.	CASSPDRGRIETQYF	TGTGCCAGCAGCCCTGATCGGGGGAGAATAGAGACCCAGTACTTC
once	TRBV4-3	TRBJ2-3	TRBD2	CASSQEKAGGATDTQYF	TGCGCCAGCAGCCAAGAGAAAGCGGGAGGAGCCACAGATACGCAGTATTTT
.	TRBV7-9	TRBJ2-3	.	CASSLGLAYTQYF	TGTGCCAGCAGCTTAGGGCTAGCTTATACGCAGTATTTT
.	TRBV18	TRBJ2-5	.	CASSPDFQETQYF	TGTGCCAGCTCACCAGACTTTCAAGAGACCCAGTACTTC
.	TRBV6-1	TRBJ2-5	.	CASSEALQIYSQETQYF	TGTGCCAGCAGTGAAGCGCTTCAGATCTACAGCCAAGAGACCCAGTACTTC
.	TRBV4-2	TRBJ1-6	.	CASSQEGGGKALHF	TGTGCCAGCAGCCAGGAGGGGGGAGGGAAGGCCCTCCACTTT
.	TRBV5-1	TRBJ1-1	.	CASSFQGQDTEAFF	TGCGCCAGCAGCTTTCAGGGTCAGGACACTGAAGCTTTCTTT
.	TRBV21-1	TRBJ2-7	.	CASSRTHQGARITSGHEQYF	TGTGCCAGCAGCAGGACCCATCAGGGGGCGAGGATTACTAGCGGGCACGAGCAGTACTTC
.	TRBV5-5	TRBJ1-2	TRBD1	CASSLLPDRGDYGYTF	TGTGCCAGCAGCTTGCTCCCGGACAGGGGTGACTATGGCTACACCTTC
.	TRBV5-4	TRBJ2-7	TRBD1	CASSQPGTGAYEQYF	TGTGCCAGCAGTCAACCCGGGACAGGGGCCTACGAGCAGTACTTC
.	TRBV11-2	TRBJ1-1	.	CASSLRFGERNTEAFF	TGTGCCAGCAGCTTACGGTTCGGAGAACGGAACACTGAAGCTTTCTTT
.	TRBV7-2	TRBJ2-7	TRBD1	CASRGQAYEQYF	TGTGCCAGCAGGGGACAGGCCTACGAGCAGTACTTC
.	TRBV5-4	TRBJ1-1	.	CASSLDAGKNTEAFF	TGTGCCAGCAGCTTGGATGCAGGGAAGAACACTGAAGCTTTCTTT
.	TRBV7-9	TRBJ1-1	.	CASSPQGRGTEAFF	TGTGCCAGCAGCCCTCAGGGGAGGGGAACTGAAGCTTTCTTT
.	TRBV6-5	TRBJ2-2	TRBD2	CASSVSGSNTGELFF	TGTGCCAGCAGCGTCAGCGGGAGTAACACCGGGGAGCTGTTTTTT
.	TRBV6-6	TRBJ2-7	.	CASSYSGESSYEQYF	TGTGCCAGCAGTTACAGCGGAGAAAGCTCCTACGAGCAGTACTTC
few	TRBV5-4	TRBJ2-3	TRBD2	CASSSGTSGVARTDTQYF	TGTGCCAGCAGCTCCGGGACTAGCGGAGTGGCCCGCACAGATACGCAGTATTTT